The 16 T cell receptor beta chains reported below all come from one sample, sequenced in a study of spatial heterogeneity in lung cancer. Sample time point: sample taken at primary tumor resection. Their antigens remain unidentified. Study-wide points: It was found that expanded intratumoral alpha and beta TCR counts tracked tumor mutation counts.

From the 5' RACE reads, TCRdb called clonotypes with MiXCR, one entry per CDR3 protein. The repertoire has around 95,000 distinct CDR3 sequences, 3.5% to 5% of them found once; the top ten carry roughly 20%. Sequenced here: lung tumor tissue, sampled at surgery. These receptor sequences come from a male donor with early-stage non-small cell lung cancer.

There are a few counts of this clonotype. The chain is built from TRBV6-2 or TRBV6-3 and TRBJ2-7; D not resolved. Looked up from germline, CDR1 is MNHEY and CDR2 is SVGEGT. This CDR3 has 15 amino acids. Trimming cost V 8 bases and J 7 bases, with 24 bases left between them. The DNA for the CDR3 is TGTGCCAGCTCGCCCACGGGTCACCCATCACTGGAGCAGTACTTC. Translation gives CASSPTGHPSLEQYF.

This clonotype came up many times. The chain is built from TRBV10-2 and TRBJ1-1; tentatively, D is TRBD1 (5 bases). Germline V gives CDR1 WSHSY, CDR2 SAAADI. The ends were cut back, 7 bases at V and 5 bases at J, with 8 bases in the middle. The CDR3 has 11 residues. The DNA of the CDR3 is TGCGCCAGCACCGGGGGGACTGAAGCTTTCTTT. It codes for CASTGGTEAFF.

The table lists this clonotype with many counts. The V call is TRBV7-9, the J call TRBJ1-6; the D gene is possibly TRBD1 (5 bases). The V end was cut by 4 bases, the J end by 10 bases, with 14 bases between. CDR1 and CDR2 from the germline V gene are SEHNR and FQNEAQ (reference sequence). This CDR3 spans 14 amino acids. Here the CDR3 reads CASSWPTGGSPLHF. The DNA of the CDR3 is TGTGCCAGCAGCTGGCCGACTGGGGGGTCACCCCTCCACTTT.

Many counts were recorded for this clonotype. This sequence joins TRBV6-1 and TRBJ1-6; 8 bases agree with TRBD1. The CDR3 extends over 14 amino acids. V shed 2 bases, J shed 10 bases, and the junction held 4 bases outside the gene matches. Germline-derived CDR1 and CDR2 are MNHNS and SASEGT. CDR3 in amino acids: CASSELDRASPLHF. CDR3 nucleotide sequence: TGTGCCAGCAGTGAACTGGACAGGGCGTCACCCCTCCACTTT.

This clonotype was seen many times. The J gene is TRBJ2-7, the V gene TRBV4-1; the D gene is possibly TRBD2 (6 bases). This CDR3 is built from 14 residues. V lost 0 bases to trimming and J lost 11 bases, with 17 bases between them. CDR1 and CDR2 (germline): MGHRA, YSYEKL. In nucleotides, the CDR3 is TGCGCCAGCAGCCAAGATGGTGTTGGGGGGAATAAGTACTTC. This encodes CASSQDGVGGNKYF.

This clonotype was recorded many times. The chain has TRBV28 and TRBJ1-4; 7 positions agree with TRBD1. The germline gives CDR1 MDHEN, CDR2 SYDVKM. CDR3 length: 16 residues. V gave up 8 bases and J gave up 0 bases; unmatched junction bases: 9. CDR3 residues: CASQITGVTTNEKLFF. DNA of the CDR3: TGTGCCAGCCAAATAACAGGGGTTACAACTAATGAAAAACTGTTTTTT. The full variable domain, its missing parts supplied by reference TRBV28 and TRBJ1-4, is DVKVTQSSRYLVKRTGEKVFLECVQDMDHENMFWYRQDPGLGLRLIYFSYDVKMKEKGDIPEGYSVSREKKERFSLILESASTNQTSMYLCASQITGVTTNEKLFFGSGTQLSVL.

This clonotype was seen ten or more times. The V and J genes are TRBV20-1 and TRBJ2-7, with 8 positions matching TRBD2. Trimming took 2 bases from V and 4 from J; bases not matched to a gene: 10. CDR3 length equals 15 residues. Germline CDR1 DFQATT, CDR2 SNEGSKA (reference sequence). The CDR3 DNA reads TGCAGTGCTAGACCCCCAGCGGGAGTCTTGTACGAGCAGTACTTC. Protein: CSARPPAGVLYEQYF.

In this sample, this clonotype turned up many times. The chain uses TRBV28 and TRBJ1-1, with unresolved D. There are 14 residues in the CDR3. Germline CDR1 and CDR2: MDHEN and SYDVKM. Trimming removed 7 bases from V and 1 base from J, with 13 bases in between. The CDR3 region has the DNA TGTGCCAGCATAAAAGCCGGAGAGAACACTGAAGCTTTCTTT. Its protein product is CASIKAGENTEAFF. The full variable domain, completed using reference TRBV28 and TRBJ1-1, is DVKVTQSSRYLVKRTGEKVFLECVQDMDHENMFWYRQDPGLGLRLIYFSYDVKMKEKGDIPEGYSVSREKKERFSLILESASTNQTSMYLCASIKAGENTEAFFGQGTRLTVV.

This clonotype was detected many times. This sequence joins TRBV28 and TRBJ1-1; D not resolved. V dropped 6 bases and J dropped 9 bases, with 14 bases sitting between them. Looked up from germline, CDR1 is MDHEN and CDR2 is SYDVKM. The CDR3 is made up of 12 amino acids. This CDR3 reads CASSPRRYQAFF. The CDR3 bases are TGTGCCAGCAGCCCCCGTCGGTACCAAGCTTTCTTT.

This clonotype came up many times. The chain joins TRBV4-1 to TRBJ2-7; D remains ambiguous. The CDR3 is 17 residues long. Germline CDR1 and CDR2: MGHRA and YSYEKL. V was pared by 0 bases and J by 2 bases, with 17 bases between. CDR3 sequence reads: CASSQDRRPLPPYEQYF. CDR3 in DNA: TGCGCCAGCAGCCAAGATCGTCGGCCACTACCTCCCTACGAGCAGTACTTC.

This clonotype was recorded many times. CDR3 sequence reads: CASSYLYRAEQFF. The CDR3, as DNA: TGTGCCAGCAGTTACTTGTACAGGGCTGAGCAGTTCTTC. The chain uses TRBV6-6 and TRBJ2-1; D is possibly TRBD1 (6 bases). Trimming took 1 base from V and 9 from J, leaving 10 bases between them. This CDR3 comprises 13 residues. Germline-derived CDR1 and CDR2 are MNHNY and SVGAGI (reference sequence).

This clonotype showed up many times. The J gene is TRBJ1-1, the V gene TRBV7-2; 7 bases are shared with TRBD1. V lost 5 bases and J lost 10; bases outside the gene matches: 16. Germline CDR1 SGHTA, CDR2 FQGNSA. CDR3 length: 15 residues. CDR3 DNA sequence: TGTGCCAGCAGCCTGGGACAGCCCGGAGGGGGTAGAGCTTTCTTT. As protein: CASSLGQPGGGRAFF. Full variable domain (outside the CDR3, taken from reference TRBV7-2 and TRBJ1-1): GAGVSQSPSNKVTEKGKDVELRCDPISGHTALYWYRQSLGQGLEFLIYFQGNSAPDKSGLPSDRFSAERTGGSVSTLTIQRTQQEDSAVYLCASSLGQPGGGRAFFGQGTRLTVV.

This clonotype occurred many times. The J gene is TRBJ2-4, the V gene TRBV28, with 9 bases lining up with TRBD1. V gave up 5 bases and J gave up 1 base; unmatched junction bases: 3. CDR3 length equals 15 residues. The germline gives CDR1 MDHEN, CDR2 SYDVKM. The DNA of the CDR3 is TGTGCCAGCAGTCCCGGGACAGGGGCCAAAAACATTCAGTACTTC. Amino acid sequence: CASSPGTGAKNIQYF.

This clonotype was detected ten times or more. This chain joins TRBV5-6 and TRBJ2-5, with 12 bases identical to TRBD2. The CDR3 contains 16 residues. CDR1 is SGHDT and CDR2 is YYEEEE in the germline V gene. V gave up 4 bases and J gave up 3 bases; unmatched junction bases: 7. The CDR3 DNA is TGTGCCAGCAGCCACTATCGGACTAGCGGGAAAGAGACCCAGTACTTC. It translates to CASSHYRTSGKETQYF.

The chain couples TRBV9 to TRBJ1-4; D perhaps matches TRBD1 (5 bases). The length of the CDR3 is 13 residues. Trimming took off 3 bases at V and 8 bases at J, with 11 bases between the two ends. The germline V gene encodes CDR1 SGDLS and CDR2 YYNGEE. The CDR3 DNA sequence: TGTGCCAGCAGCGCCGGGCAGGGAGAAAAACTGTTTTTT. Translated: CASSAGQGEKLFF.

This clonotype showed up many times. The chain couples TRBV20-1 to TRBJ1-6; D possibly corresponds to TRBD1 (5 bases). Germline assignment: CDR1 DFQATT and CDR2 SNEGSKA (reference sequence). Trimming pared 3 bases from V and 6 bases from J, leaving 9 bases between. This CDR3 spans 13 amino acids. CDR3 DNA: TGCAGTGCTAGTAGGGGAGGTAATTCACCCCTCCACTTT. Translating gives CSASRGGNSPLHF.